These 5 T cell receptor beta chains came from one sample sequenced in a study of blood T cell repertoires in COVID-19. The protocol was immunoSEQ multiplex PCR, while the TCRdb copy is restricted to in-frame clones and leaves out a portion. The sample has about 18,000 clones, roughly 90% seen once. The sequencing input was peripheral blood. The source is a man aged 35 to 55 with active COVID-19.

The chain recombines TRBV3-1 (or the pseudogene TRBV3-2) with TRBJ2-3; tentative D call: TRBD2 (6 bases). Germline CDR1 is LGHDT and CDR2 is YNNKEL (reference sequence). The germline V and J ends were trimmed by 4 bases and 0 bases, with 17 bases remaining between them. The CDR3 runs 17 residues. As DNA, the CDR3 is TGTGCCAGCAGCCCTCTGTTAGGAGGGACTAGCACAGATACGCAGTATTTT. Its protein product is CASSPLLGGTSTDTQYF.

V gene TRBV21-1 combines with J gene TRBJ1-2; the D call in the table, TRBD1, was not verified against the DNA. TRBV21-1 is annotated as a pseudogene. The CDR3 contains 15 residues. The CDR3 DNA follows: TGTGCCAGCAGCAAAGGGGGCACAGAAAACTATGGCTACACCTTC. It encodes CASSKGGTENYGYTF.

This sequence joins TRBV7-9 and TRBJ2-1, with 8 bases matching TRBD2. The germline V gene has CDR1 SEHNR and CDR2 FQNEAQ (reference sequence). J lost 5 bases, V lost 1 base, and 4 bases had no gene match. This CDR3 has 15 residues. The CDR3 DNA follows: TGTGCCAGCAGCTTAGGAGCGGGAGAACACAATGAGCAGTTCTTC. Protein sequence: CASSLGAGEHNEQFF.

The gene calls are TRBV2 and TRBJ2-7, with D perhaps TRBD2 (5 bases). The V end lost 4 bases, the J end lost 2 bases, and 9 bases lay between the germline ends. In germline, CDR1 is SNHLY, CDR2 FYNNEI. This CDR3 region has 13 residues. CDR3 sequence (DNA): TGTGCCAGCAGTGCAGCGGAGGCCTACGAGCAGTACTTC. It codes for CASSAAEAYEQYF.

This chain links TRBV5-1 with TRBJ2-1; the match to TRBD2 covers 10 bases. The CDR3 runs 16 residues. J gave up 2 bases and V 0 bases, and 2 bases lay outside the gene matches. CDR1 is SGHRS and CDR2 is YFSETQ in the germline V gene. In nucleotides, the CDR3 is TGCGCCAGCAGCTTGGGCCTAGCGGGGGCCTACAATGAGCAGTTCTTC. It encodes CASSLGLAGAYNEQFF.